Below, one TCR beta chain is given with its context. Which antigen it targets is not known. No base-level quality is on record; no much larger clone is a single base apart. The data were taken from a study of vaccination effects on CD4 cells after COVID-19 (dated by TCRdb to the early 2020s). Turning to the overall study: Each participant got two doses of an mRNA SARS-CoV-2 vaccine, either BNT162b2 or mRNA-1273. A total of over nine COVID-19 convalescent patients and several SARS-CoV-2-naive healthy vaccine recipients were included in the full study. The study compared SARS-CoV-2 spike-specific CD4+ TCR repertoires before and after mRNA vaccination in COVID-19 convalescent patients and infection-naive vaccine recipients. Cultures from other donors in the study were sequenced with the Oncomine TCR Beta short-read assay on an Illumina iSeq 100.

CDR1 SGHTA and CDR2 FQGNSA were looked up in the germline V gene. Counted from cysteine to phenylalanine, this CDR3 has 15 amino acids. Of all the DNA, just the CDR3 is kept, 45 bases in frame from base 1. After removal of 1 base from V and 7 bases from J, the junction retains 3 bases not matched to a gene. To identify antigen-specific CD4+ T cell clonotypes by their expansion, the ViraFEST assay first stimulated PBMC with viral peptide pools and then applied TCR sequencing. After around eleven days of culture, CD4+ T cells were isolated with the EasySep CD4+ T cell isolation kit. The absence of prior SARS-CoV-2 infection in healthy vaccine recipients was confirmed by negative nucleocapsid antibodies before and after vaccination. Two million PBMC per well were cultured in IMDM with about 4.6% human AB serum, roughly 10 IU/ml IL-2 and gentamicin, plus 10 ug/ml peptides. Half of the culture medium was replaced with fresh IL-2-containing medium on days 3 and 7. Each peptide stimulation condition was cultured in triplicate wells unless otherwise noted. PBMC were separated from whole blood using Ficoll-Paque Plus gradient centrifugation and were then either cryopreserved at -140C or used fresh. Overlapping peptide pools spanned the spike proteins of SARS-CoV-2 and the common cold coronaviruses HCoV-NL63, HCoV-OC43 and HCoV-229E. The QIAamp micro DNA kit was used to extract genomic DNA from the cultured CD4+ T cells.

Study-wide conclusions, independent of this receptor: The study was limited by a small number of convalescent patients and lacked early post-infection timepoints. In healthy vaccine recipients, vaccine-induced clones were almost all SARS-CoV-2 mono-reactive, with only 1 of 255 being cross-reactive with common cold coronaviruses. Marked clonal contraction was observed in both infection-induced and vaccine-induced clones at late post-vaccination timepoints, consistent with waning T cell responses.

The library was made by the immunoSEQ multiplex PCR assay. DNA from the cultured, isolated CD4+ T cells was subjected to TCR beta CDR3 sequencing. The study's processing was this. The analysis removed non-productive TCR sequences, trimmed reads to the CDR3 region, and retained only CDR3s that were 7 or more amino acids long. The MANAFEST web app was used to pick out antigen-specific clonotypes by comparing their expansion in peptide wells with that in reference cultures. Positive clones required FDR<0.05 expansion versus reference and all other wells, odds ratio above 5, and frequency above 0.1% in two replicate wells. Cross-reactive clonotypes were defined as significantly expanded in SARS-CoV-2 spike wells and in at least one common cold coronavirus spike condition. Levenshtein distance calculated with the stringdist R package was used to assess CDR3 similarity, and unrooted trees were constructed with ape in R 3.6.1. The clones in this table, taken by TCRdb from immuneACCESS, are in-frame only. Not every clone is retained; where verified, under half of the shortfall comes from an unresolved V gene, and the cause of the rest is unknown. V, J and clone size were drawn from that table, and D and trimming were deduced from the DNA. Across this sample there are some 77,000 clones, with 65% to 85% seen only once. The top ten constitute about 4% of the sample.

This material consisted of CD4+ T cells from PBMCs cultured with HCoV-OC43 spike peptides, taken before COVID-19 vaccination. The cell subset or site label of this sample denotes: HCoV-OC43 spike overlapping peptide pool stimulation. The receptor was isolated from a human donor who received a COVID-19 vaccine. The chain joins TRBV7-2 to TRBJ1-4, and 10 junction bases match TRBD1. The CDR3 protein sequence reads: CASSLGGTGVEKLFF. The sequence in DNA is TGTGCCAGCAGCTTAGGTGGGACAGGGGTTGAAAAACTGTTTTTT.